The next 12 T cell receptor beta chains were all read from a single sample in a study of PD-1 blockade in classical Hodgkin lymphoma. The method was immunoSEQ multiplex PCR; TCRdb's version includes in-frame clones alone and lacks a portion of them. The table shows approximately 49,000 clones, with roughly three quarters occurring only once. This sample's time point: cycle 4 day 1 (C4D1), after less than 7 weeks of nivolumab. All patients relapsed after autologous stem cell transplantation, and brentuximab vedotin exposure varied. Sequencing used peripheral blood mononuclear cells (PBMCs), obtained before the fourth cycle of nivolumab. All receptors derive from a human donor with classical Hodgkin lymphoma.

The chain carries TRBV11-2 and TRBJ1-2; 7 bases map to TRBD1. CDR1 is SGHAT and CDR2 is FQNNGV in the germline V gene. This CDR3 region has 15 residues. The V gene end was trimmed by 1 base and the J gene end by 0 bases; junction bases not matched to a gene: 2. This chain's CDR3 is CASSLGTGANYGYTF. CDR3 DNA: TGTGCCAGCAGCTTAGGGACAGGAGCTAACTATGGCTACACCTTC.

This clone was seen only a few times. In DNA form, the CDR3 reads TGTGCCTGCTCAAAGGCAGAGACCCAGTACTTC. Translated: CACSKAETQYF. The chain couples TRBV30 to TRBJ2-5, with D hard to call. The germline gives CDR1 GTSNPN, CDR2 SVGIG (reference sequence). CDR3 length: 11 amino acids. V lost 6 bases and J 4 bases, leaving 9 bases between the germline ends.

The V call is TRBV7-9, the J call TRBJ2-1, with 9 bases matching TRBD2. V gave up 1 base and J gave up 0 bases; unmatched junction bases: 4. CDR1 and CDR2 (germline): SEHNR, FQNEAQ (reference sequence). This CDR3 has 17 amino acids. For the CDR3, the DNA is TGTGCCAGCAGCTTAGGCCATAGCGGGAGCTCCTACAATGAGCAGTTCTTC. Its protein product is CASSLGHSGSSYNEQFF.

The chain carries TRBV19 and TRBJ1-1; unclear D gene. The V gene lost 5 bases and the J gene lost 0 bases, with 7 bases spanning the gap. Germline CDR1 is LNHDA and CDR2 is SQIVND (reference sequence). The CDR3 sequence is 13 residues long. The CDR3 region has the DNA TGTGCCAGTAGTGCCAACCTGAACACTGAAGCTTTCTTT. Protein sequence: CASSANLNTEAFF. The full variable domain, its missing parts supplied by reference TRBV19 and TRBJ1-1, is DGGITQSPKYLFRKEGQNVTLSCEQNLNHDAMYWYRQDPGQGLRLIYYSQIVNDFQKGDIAEGYSVSREKKESFPLTVTSAQKNPTAFYLCASSANLNTEAFFGQGTRLTVV.

The chain couples TRBV18 to TRBJ1-2, with D possibly TRBD1 on 5 matching bases. Per the germline V gene, CDR1 is KGHSH and CDR2 is LQKENI. The V end was cut by 2 bases, the J end by 8 bases, with 12 bases between. The CDR3 contains 13 residues. In DNA, the CDR3 is TGTGCCAGCTCACCAACCAGGGTCGAGGGCTACACCTTC. It codes for CASSPTRVEGYTF.

This clone was counted between two and nine times. The V gene is TRBV9, the J gene TRBJ2-7; 8 nucleotides agree with TRBD2. Germline V lookup: CDR1 SGDLS, CDR2 YYNGEE. This CDR3 is 14 amino acids long. V lost 3 bases and J lost 2; bases outside the gene matches: 4. CDR3 sequence reads: CASSAGGLAYEQYF. The CDR3 region has the DNA TGTGCCAGCAGCGCGGGGGGACTAGCCTACGAGCAGTACTTC.

This clone was picked up one time. This chain uses TRBV27 with TRBJ1-6; TRBD1 is a possible D gene (5 bases). Germline CDR1 and CDR2: MNHEY and SMNVEV (reference sequence). V shed 6 bases and J shed 5 bases, with 17 bases lying between them. The CDR3 is made up of 16 amino acids. The CDR3: CASRARSQGDNSPLHF. DNA of the CDR3: TGTGCCAGCAGGGCAAGGAGTCAAGGGGATAATTCACCCCTCCACTTT.

The CDR3 DNA reads as TGTGCCAGCAGCGTAGCTGGTACAGATACGCAGTATTTT. This translates into CASSVAGTDTQYF. The rearrangement joins TRBV9 to TRBJ2-3; no firm D call. The CDR3 covers 13 residues. V was clipped by 0 bases and J by 3 bases, with 5 bases between them. CDR1 SGDLS and CDR2 YYNGEE come from the germline V gene.

The chain has TRBV2 and TRBJ1-4; 8 bases are shared with TRBD1. CDR3 length: 18 amino acids. Per germline, CDR1 SNHLY and CDR2 FYNNEI. Unmatched junction bases numbered 9, after V lost 1 base and J lost 2 bases. DNA of the CDR3: TGTGCCAGCAGTGAAGGTGGGGACAGGCTGACGACTAATGAAAAACTGTTTTTT. Its translation: CASSEGGDRLTTNEKLFF.

This chain joins TRBV30 and TRBJ2-7; TRBD1 is a possible D gene (6 bases). Trimming removed 3 bases from V and 3 bases from J, with 15 bases in between. This CDR3 has 14 amino acids. Germline V lookup: CDR1 GTSNPN, CDR2 SVGIG (reference sequence). CDR3: CAWREQGLSYEQYF. The CDR3 coding sequence is TGTGCCTGGAGAGAACAGGGTCTAAGCTACGAGCAGTACTTC.

This clone was counted many times. V usage is TRBV4-2 and J usage is TRBJ2-1, with 8 nucleotides matching TRBD1. V lost 0 bases to trimming and J lost 8 bases; unmatched junction nucleotides: 12. This CDR3 region has 17 residues. Germline CDR1 reads LGHNA; CDR2 reads YNFKEQ. CDR3 DNA sequence: TGTGCCAGCAGCCAAGATATTCGGGCAGGGGGCGCATATGAGCAGTTCTTC. It encodes CASSQDIRAGGAYEQFF.

The chain has TRBV19 and TRBJ2-3, with a tentative D call TRBD2 (5 bases). Germline V gives CDR1 LNHDA, CDR2 SQIVND (reference sequence). Trimming stripped 4 bases from V and 0 bases from J, with 11 bases between. This CDR3 is 15 amino acids long. Written as DNA, the CDR3 is TGTGCCAGTAGTACAACTAGTTTTAGCACAGATACGCAGTATTTT. Translation gives CASSTTSFSTDTQYF.